Listed below are T cell receptor beta chains from one sample, sequenced in a study of blood T cell repertoires in COVID-19. Clones were sequenced by immunoSEQ multiplex PCR, and TCRdb holds only the in-frame ones, with some missing. The table has 200,000 to 250,000 clones, 70% to 90% seen once. Sequenced material: peripheral blood. The source is a man in his forties or fifties with acute or convalescent COVID-19. Both conserved end residues are part of each CDR3. Fields, in order: V gene, D gene, clone size, J gene, CDR3 protein, CDR3 DNA. A D gene is named only where the DNA matches it firmly. Not all rows give a size; the values are once, few, many and, for expanded clones, a class.

TRBV5-1	TRBD1	.	TRBJ2-7	CASSLAVGTGLWEQYF	TGCGCCAGCAGCTTGGCCGTGGGGACAGGCCTGTGGGAGCAGTACTTC
TRBV5-6	.	.	TRBJ1-6	CASSLVPGALNSPLHF	TGTGCCAGCAGCTTGGTCCCAGGGGCTCTTAATTCACCCCTCCACTTT
TRBV5-4	TRBD1	.	TRBJ2-1	CASSQGQGNYNEQFF	TGTGCCAGCAGCCAAGGACAGGGGAACTACAATGAGCAGTTCTTC
TRBV6-1	.	.	TRBJ2-4	CASSEVWTTGHIQYF	TGTGCCAGCAGTGAAGTATGGACTACGGGGCACATTCAGTACTTC
TRBV5-8	.	.	TRBJ1-4	CASSSAWDTSNEKLFF	TGTGCCAGCAGCTCTGCTTGGGACACATCTAATGAAAAACTGTTTTTT
TRBV18	TRBD1	.	TRBJ2-6	CASSPRYDRGFGANVLTF	TGTGCCAGCTCACCACGCTATGACAGGGGGTTTGGGGCCAACGTCCTGACTTTC
TRBV27	.	.	TRBJ2-3	CASSFQSARTDTQYF	TGTGCCAGCAGTTTTCAGTCTGCCCGCACAGATACGCAGTATTTT
TRBV9	TRBD1	.	TRBJ2-2	CASSVGQERTGELFF	TGTGCCAGCAGCGTTGGACAGGAGCGCACCGGGGAGCTGTTTTTT
TRBV5-1	TRBD1	.	TRBJ1-1	CASSVQGFGTEAFF	TGCGCCAGCAGCGTACAGGGGTTCGGCACTGAAGCTTTCTTT
TRBV15	TRBD1	.	TRBJ1-1	CATSRYTGDQAFF	TGTGCCACCAGCAGATATACAGGGGATCAAGCTTTCTTT
TRBV12-3/TRBV12-4	.	.	TRBJ2-7	CASSPRQEYEQYF	TGTGCCAGCAGCCCCAGACAGGAATACGAGCAGTACTTC
TRBV6-5	.	.	TRBJ1-1	CASSSPREWRAFF	TGTGCCAGCAGTTCCCCCCGGGAGTGGAGAGCTTTCTTT
TRBV5-1	.	.	TRBJ2-3	CASSSGRGTDTQYF	TGCGCCAGCAGCTCGGGGAGGGGGACAGATACGCAGTATTTT
TRBV7-2	TRBD1	.	TRBJ1-5	CASSFSGTGVNQPQHF	TGTGCCAGCAGCTTCTCCGGGACAGGGGTCAATCAGCCCCAGCATTTT
TRBV5-8	TRBD1	.	TRBJ1-4	CASSFGQGNEKLFF	TGTGCCAGCAGCTTCGGACAGGGGAATGAAAAACTGTTTTTT
TRBV11-2	TRBD2	.	TRBJ2-7	CASSLMGPAVGGEQYF	TGTGCCAGCAGCTTAATGGGTCCGGCGGTGGGAGGGGAGCAGTACTTC
TRBV15	TRBD1	.	TRBJ1-1	CATSRDLIVVGQGANTEAFF	TGTGCCACCAGCAGAGATCTAATAGTAGTGGGACAGGGGGCGAACACTGAAGCTTTCTTT
TRBV5-1	TRBD1	.	TRBJ1-6	CASSPGQGNSPLHF	TGCGCCAGCAGCCCCGGACAGGGAAATTCACCCCTCCACTTT
TRBV27	TRBD2	once	TRBJ2-2	CASSLPGGVRAGELFF	TGTGCCAGCAGTTTACCCGGGGGGGTCCGGGCCGGGGAGCTGTTTTTT
TRBV6-5	TRBD1	.	TRBJ1-5	CASSPGQGRNQPQHF	TGTGCCAGCAGCCCAGGACAGGGACGGAATCAGCCCCAGCATTTT
TRBV29-1	.	few	TRBJ2-2	CSVPGDTGELFF	TGCAGCGTTCCAGGCGACACCGGGGAGCTGTTTTTT
TRBV18	TRBD2	.	TRBJ2-5	CASSPNRAGGLQETQYF	TGTGCCAGCTCCCCCAATAGAGCGGGGGGCCTCCAAGAGACCCAGTACTTC
TRBV18	.	.	TRBJ1-4	CASSKVGSPNEKLFF	TGTGCCAGCTCAAAAGTGGGGAGCCCTAATGAAAAACTGTTTTTT
TRBV19	.	.	TRBJ1-1	CASSIGENTEAFF	TGTGCCAGTAGTATTGGAGAGAACACTGAAGCTTTCTTT
TRBV7-2	.	once	TRBJ1-1	CASSSPSGNTEAFF	TGTGCCAGCAGCAGCCCGAGCGGGAACACTGAAGCTTTCTTT
TRBV28	.	.	TRBJ1-1	CASSLGTSVYQAFF	TGTGCCAGCAGTTTGGGGACTTCTGTTTACCAAGCTTTCTTT
TRBV12-3/TRBV12-4	TRBD1	.	TRBJ1-3	CASSTGGRNTIYF	TGTGCCAGCAGCACAGGGGGAAGAAACACCATATATTTT
TRBV6-1	.	.	TRBJ1-6	CASSERGNWVAYSPLHF	TGTGCCAGCAGTGAAAGGGGGAACTGGGTAGCTTATTCACCCCTCCACTTT
TRBV7-3	TRBD1	.	TRBJ1-1	CASSLTVGQGTEAFF	TGTGCCAGCAGCTTAACGGTGGGACAGGGCACTGAAGCTTTCTTT
TRBV3-1/TRBV3-2	.	.	TRBJ1-1	CASSQTTPDYSFF	TGTGCCAGCAGCCAAACAACGCCAGACTATAGCTTCTTT
TRBV14	TRBD1	.	TRBJ1-2	CASSMGQNYGYTF	TGTGCCAGCAGCATGGGACAGAACTATGGCTACACCTTC
TRBV10-1	.	.	TRBJ1-1	CASSPTQGGGTEAFF	TGCGCCAGCAGTCCAACACAGGGCGGGGGCACTGAAGCTTTCTTT
TRBV25-1	TRBD1	once	TRBJ2-7	CASSGAGQGRYEQYF	TGTGCCAGCAGTGGAGCGGGACAGGGCCGCTACGAGCAGTACTTC
TRBV4-2	TRBD1	medium-sized	TRBJ2-2	CASSQERRQGLNTGELFF	TGTGCCAGCAGCCAAGAACGCCGACAGGGGCTGAACACCGGGGAGCTGTTTTTT
TRBV18	.	.	TRBJ1-6	CASSPSGPGQGYNSPLHF	TGTGCCAGCTCACCTTCGGGACCAGGGCAGGGGTATAATTCACCCCTCCACTTT
TRBV11-3	.	once	TRBJ2-3	CASSVRAPDTQYF	TGTGCCAGCAGCGTCCGCGCCCCAGATACGCAGTATTTT
TRBV6-5	.	.	TRBJ1-5	CASSYSRGGNQPQHF	TGTGCCAGCAGTTACTCAAGGGGCGGAAATCAGCCCCAGCATTTT
TRBV7-9	TRBD1	.	TRBJ1-1	CASSLIQGGTEAFF	TGTGCCAGCAGCTTAATCCAGGGGGGAACTGAAGCTTTCTTT
TRBV15	.	.	TRBJ1-2	CATSLGQPRNYGYTF	TGTGCCACCAGTCTCGGACAGCCCCGTAACTATGGCTACACCTTC
TRBV5-1	.	.	TRBJ1-2	CASSPDGVGIYGYTF	TGCGCCAGCAGCCCGGACGGGGTCGGCATCTATGGCTACACCTTC
TRBV5-6	TRBD1	.	TRBJ1-6	CASSPMGQGNSPLHF	TGTGCCAGCAGCCCAATGGGACAGGGAAATTCACCCCTCCACTTT
TRBV5-5	TRBD1	.	TRBJ1-2	CASSRVATGAYGYTF	TGTGCCAGCAGTAGGGTTGCGACAGGGGCCTATGGCTACACCTTC
TRBV5-1	.	.	TRBJ1-1	CASSLGPQEAEAFF	TGCGCCAGCAGCTTGGGCCCCCAGGAGGCTGAAGCTTTCTTT
TRBV12-5	.	once	TRBJ1-2	CASVSRGGLDYGYTF	TGTGCTAGTGTATCCCGGGGGGGGCTCGACTATGGCTACACCTTC
TRBV2	.	once	TRBJ2-5	CASSLAQETQYF	TGTGCCAGCAGTTTAGCCCAAGAGACCCAGTACTTC
TRBV7-2	.	.	TRBJ2-4	CASSFGGVDIQYF	TGTGCCAGCAGCTTTGGCGGGGTGGACATTCAGTACTTC
TRBV5-1	TRBD1	.	TRBJ1-1	CASSLTRDRNTEAFF	TGCGCCAGCAGCTTGACCCGGGACAGAAACACTGAAGCTTTCTTT
TRBV14	.	once	TRBJ1-1	CASSQDRGGTTEAFF	TGTGCCAGCAGCCAAGATCGCGGGGGGACCACTGAAGCTTTCTTT
TRBV5-1	.	.	TRBJ1-2	CASSSRDPNYGYTF	TGCGCCAGCAGCTCCCGGGATCCTAACTATGGCTACACCTTC
TRBV6-5	.	.	TRBJ2-6	CAAGVPGANVLTF	TGTGCCGCCGGGGTTCCCGGGGCCAACGTCCTGACTTTC
TRBV28	.	.	TRBJ1-2	CASSSGLPYGYTF	TGTGCCAGCAGCTCGGGACTCCCTTATGGCTACACCTTC
TRBV7-3	TRBD2	.	TRBJ2-5	CASSSRGGDGETQYF	TGTGCCAGCAGCTCACGGGGGGGCGATGGAGAGACCCAGTACTTC
TRBV2	TRBD1	once	TRBJ2-5	CASRRQGAAGETQYF	TGTGCCAGCAGACGACAGGGGGCGGCCGGCGAGACCCAGTACTTC
TRBV7-9	.	few	TRBJ1-1	CASSFRQMNTEAFF	TGTGCCAGCAGCTTTAGACAGATGAACACTGAAGCTTTCTTT